The sequence of this T cell receptor (beta chain) was determined in a study of shared clonotypes between healthy human individuals. Overall study context: CD4 naive and CD4 memory each took three plates per donor, while CD8 naive took two and CD8 memory one.

Trimming at V came to 1 base and at J to 3 bases, leaving 5 bases not matched to a gene. There are 15 residues in the CDR3. Germline V gene lookup returns CDR1 MNHEY and CDR2 SVGAGI. The authors loaded 200 ng DNA, 25,000 to 30,000 T cell genomes, into sorted-subset replicate PCRs. Libraries were prepared by immunoSEQ multiplex PCR; TCRdb keeps only in-frame clonotypes and omits some of them. Of under 2.5 million clones in the sample, about nine tenths were seen once. Healthy adults negative for HIV, lacking recent acute infections or vaccinations, served as donors. Into CD45RA+ naive and CD45RA-negative memory subsets, the CD4+ cells were split.

The receptor was isolated from a man between 18 and 29 years old in good health. Some clones in this sample may be carry-over from other donors' samples. The source material was naive CD4+ T cells from PBMCs. Subset here: CD45RA+ positively selected. The chain links TRBV6-5 to TRBJ2-7, with 8 bases that match TRBD1. CDR3 nucleotides: TGTGCCAGCAGTTACTTTGGAGGACAGGGCTACGAGCAGTACTTC. Translated: CASSYFGGQGYEQYF.